This T cell receptor (beta chain) was obtained from a study of blood T cell repertoires in COVID-19. For the study at large: T cells, B-cell-depleted T cells, or PBMCs supplied cDNA or gDNA.

This clone was recorded only once. V lost 4 bases to trimming and J lost 0 bases; unmatched junction nucleotides: 13. Germline values: CDR1 SGHRS, CDR2 YFSETQ. The CDR3 has 17 amino acids. The Seattle site enrolled patients during active infection and followed them longitudinally. In the study's own analysis: It was from reference gene primer amplification that nucleated cell counts were estimated. Using immunoSEQ multiplex PCR, the repertoire was profiled, and TCRdb retains in-frame clones only, with some absent. V and J calls and clone size are those listed in that table; D and trimming were worked out from the DNA. This table has about 410,000 clones, about 89% appearing once.

Sequenced input: peripheral blood. This chain uses TRBV5-1 with TRBJ2-7, with 7 bases fitting TRBD2. The origin of this receptor is a woman in her thirties or forties with COVID-19, enrolled during active disease. CDR3 in DNA: TGCGCCAGCAGCCTGCGCCCGGCTAGCGGAAGCTCCTACGAGCAGTACTTC. Residues: CASSLRPASGSSYEQYF.